This TCR beta chain was recorded in a study of cytomegalovirus exposure and HLA in healthy donors. Study findings and constraints: Many donors shared some public TCRs, even though most TCR sequences were rare. Most CMV-associated TCR beta chains appeared HLA-restricted in a later analysis.

Vbeta (60) and Jbeta (13) primers were used in the PCR. Under the authors' procedure: An analysis performed later counted 60 million to 90 million unique TCR beta chains (roughly 11 million of them shared). The repertoire was sequenced with immunoSEQ multiplex PCR; TCRdb's copy has only in-frame clones and lacks some. V, J and clone size derive from that table, while D and trimming were established from the DNA sequence. The sample shows about 220,000 clones, approximately 88% of them seen only once. CDR3 size: 14 residues. The ends were cut back, 1 base at V and 2 bases at J, with 10 bases in the middle. CDR1 SQVTM and CDR2 ANQGSEA come from the germline V gene. Worth noting for this clone: What it binds is not known.

This sequence joins TRBV29-1 and TRBJ2-3; D is perhaps TRBD2 (5 bases). The TCR originated in a boy between 2 and 10 years old in good health and CMV-seronegative. Sequencing was carried out using PBMCs. Here the CDR3 reads CSVEGGGHTDTQYF. CDR3 DNA sequence: TGCAGCGTTGAAGGTGGCGGGCACACAGATACGCAGTATTTT.